This TCR beta chain was observed in a study of post-analysis software for immune sequencing data. Study-level points and caveats: Among multiple sclerosis patients, normalized Chao1 diversity was significantly below that of controls. Five or six TRBV segments were more frequent in patients than controls; TRBV5-6, TRBV5-1 and TRBV20-1 belonged to this group.

The CDR3 covers 13 residues. The V gene's germline CDR1 is SGHAT and CDR2 FQNNGV. Trimming shortened V by 4 bases and J by 3 bases, and 8 bases separated the two germline ends. To note about this clonotype: What it binds is unknown.

TCR beta cDNA libraries had unique molecular identifiers. Some 500,000 cDNA molecules were obtained per 1 to 10 million input T cells. TCRdb reprocessed the PCR reads with MiXCR, giving one entry per CDR3 protein. The sample holds roughly 540,000 distinct CDR3 sequences, 30% to 40% seen once. This sequence originates from a girl aged 2-17 years with multiple sclerosis. V and J are TRBV11-2 and TRBJ2-3; D remains ambiguous. Sequencing was carried out using blood. The CDR3 spells CASSSPTTDTQYF. Here the CDR3 DNA reads TGTGCCAGCAGCTCGCCGACTACAGATACGCAGTATTTT. The whole variable domain, filled in from reference TRBV11-2 and TRBJ2-3, reads EAGVAQSPRYKIIEKRQSVAFWCNPISGHATLYWYQQILGQGPKLLIQFQNNGVVDDSQLPKDRFSAERLKGVDSTLKIQPAKLEDSAVYLCASSSPTTDTQYFGPGTRLTVL.